The 21 T cell receptor beta chains in this list originate from one sample, sequenced in a study of T-cell memory formation after mild COVID-19. TCRdb passed the 5' RACE reads through MiXCR, listing each CDR3 protein once. Of a few hundred thousand distinct CDR3 sequences in the sample, roughly 26% were seen once. Sample: PBMCs or a T cell subset sorted from them (not recorded which). These receptors originate from an adult woman who had mild COVID-19 (a few samples of this study predate the infection). Cell type and time point are not known.

This clonotype was observed a handful of times. The J gene is TRBJ2-3, the V gene TRBV3-1; D ambiguous. The germline V gene has CDR1 LGHDT and CDR2 YNNKEL (reference sequence). V was trimmed by 0 bases and J by 0 bases, leaving 10 bases between them. The CDR3 consists of 16 residues. CDR3: CASSQDLVRSTDTQYF. CDR3 bases: TGTGCCAGCAGCCAAGACCTCGTCCGAAGCACAGATACGCAGTATTTT.

V gene TRBV5-1 combines with J gene TRBJ1-2; TRBD1 matches 7 bases. The trim removed 4 bases at V and 8 bases at J, leaving 26 bases unmatched. Germline V lookup: CDR1 SGHRS, CDR2 YFSETQ. The CDR3 has 19 amino acids. The CDR3 loop is CASSPDPRDSGRVAVGYTF. The CDR3 DNA reads TGCGCCAGCAGCCCGGACCCCCGGGACAGCGGAAGGGTTGCAGTAGGCTACACCTTC.

This clonotype was seen a handful of times. The chain combines TRBV29-1 with TRBJ2-7, with unresolved D. V dropped 4 bases and J dropped 4 bases, with 14 bases sitting between them. This CDR3 has 13 amino acids. The germline V gene encodes CDR1 SQVTM and CDR2 ANQGSEA. The CDR3 spells CSVGPLGVYEQYF. In DNA, the CDR3 is TGCAGCGTTGGCCCGCTTGGGGTTTACGAGCAGTACTTC.

This clonotype showed up just a few times. The chain has TRBV6-6 and TRBJ1-1; TRBD1 matches at 9 bases. Germline V lookup: CDR1 MNHNY, CDR2 SVGAGI (reference sequence). V lost 7 bases and J lost 4; bases outside the gene matches: 13. The CDR3 contains 16 residues. The CDR3 DNA follows: TGTGCCAGCACCCAAGGGAACAGGGGGCTTGGCACTGAAGCTTTCTTT. This gives the protein CASTQGNRGLGTEAFF.

This clonotype was found a few times. This chain joins TRBV12-3 or TRBV12-4 and TRBJ2-7; the D is unclear. Trimming shortened V by 5 bases and J by 4 bases, and 6 bases separated the two germline ends. The CDR3 has 11 residues. CDR3 region: CASSESYEQYF. CDR3 coding DNA: TGTGCCAGCAGTGAATCTTACGAGCAGTACTTC.

This sequence joins TRBV12-3 or TRBV12-4 and TRBJ1-5, with TRBD1 matching over 7 bases. V lost 8 bases, J lost 5 bases, and 12 bases stayed unmatched. The CDR3 covers 15 residues. Here the CDR3 DNA reads TGTGCCAGCGGACTCCTTGGGACAGCATATCAGCCCCAGCATTTT. This gives the protein CASGLLGTAYQPQHF.

The chain joins TRBV27 to TRBJ1-1; D call uncertain. The ends were cut back, 4 bases at V and 4 bases at J, with 10 bases in the middle. The CDR3 loop spans 13 amino acids. Germline V gene lookup returns CDR1 MNHEY and CDR2 SMNVEV (reference sequence). CDR3 amino acids: CASSSTWSTEAFF. DNA for the CDR3: TGTGCCAGCAGTTCCACCTGGAGCACTGAAGCTTTCTTT.

This chain links TRBV27 with TRBJ1-2; D is unresolved. V was pared by 2 bases and J by 7 bases, with 14 bases between. Germline V CDR1 and CDR2: MNHEY, SMNVEV (reference sequence). The CDR3 is made up of 14 amino acids. As DNA, the CDR3 is TGTGCCAGCAGTTTAAGTGGAGGGCTGGTTGGCTACACCTTC. Translated, it gives CASSLSGGLVGYTF.

The CDR3 sequence is CASSLEGGAGESKNIQYF. The DNA for the CDR3 is TGTGCCAGCAGCTTAGAGGGAGGAGCGGGAGAGAGCAAAAACATTCAGTACTTC. The chain carries TRBV7-6 and TRBJ2-4, with 8 nucleotides matching TRBD2. The V and J ends lost 1 base and 3 bases, in that order; junction bases with no gene match: 11. The CDR3 extends over 18 amino acids. Germline V lookup: CDR1 SGHVS, CDR2 FNYEAQ.

This chain links TRBV29-1 with TRBJ2-7; 9 positions agree with TRBD2. J was trimmed by 7 bases and V by 4 bases; bases with no gene match: 11. There are 14 residues in the CDR3. The V gene's germline CDR1 is SQVTM and CDR2 ANQGSEA. CDR3 nucleotide sequence: TGCAGCGTTGGAGAGGGCGGGAGGGCCCTAGAGCAGTACTTC. The encoded protein is CSVGEGGRALEQYF.

The CDR3 sequence: CASSLNSVTNTGELFF. DNA of the CDR3: TGTGCCAGCAGCTTAAACTCCGTGACGAACACCGGGGAGCTGTTTTTT. The rearrangement joins TRBV7-2 to TRBJ2-2, with D unclear. From germline, CDR1 is SGHTA and CDR2 FQGNSA. Trimming removed 2 bases at V and 0 bases at J, with 10 bases between. The CDR3 extends over 16 amino acids.

This clonotype was found a few times. The chain combines TRBV4-1 with TRBJ1-2; possible D gene TRBD1, 5 bases. The CDR3 loop spans 15 amino acids. Trimming pared 2 bases from V and 5 bases from J, leaving 15 bases between. Germline V CDR1 and CDR2: MGHRA, YSYEKL. The CDR3 loop is CASSQYTTTGYGYTF. CDR3 coding DNA: TGCGCCAGCAGCCAATACACCACTACAGGATATGGCTACACCTTC.

As to this clonotype: This sequence may be a read error, since a much larger clone differs from it by one base. V gene TRBV3-1 combines with J gene TRBJ1-1; TRBD1 matches at 7 bases. CDR1 LGHDT and CDR2 YNNKEL come from the germline V gene (reference sequence). This CDR3 spans 13 amino acids. With 4 bases clipped from V and 4 bases from J, the junction kept 3 bases outside the gene matches. This CDR3 is CASSRDRITEAFF. The CDR3 DNA is TGTGCCAGCAGCCGGGACAGAATCACTGAAGCTTTCTTT.

This clonotype has more than one count but fewer than ten. The gene calls are TRBV12-3 or TRBV12-4 and TRBJ1-6, with 7 nucleotides matching TRBD1. Trimming took 9 bases from V and 5 from J; bases not matched to a gene: 16. This CDR3 is built from 17 residues. The CDR3 is CASGSLFGDSHNSPLHF. DNA for the CDR3: TGTGCCAGTGGTTCTTTGTTCGGGGACAGCCATAATTCACCCCTCCACTTT.

This clonotype was picked up a small number of times. The gene calls are TRBV12-2 and TRBJ2-7; TRBD1 is taken as the D call from the table, unchecked against the DNA. TRBV12-2 is described as a pseudogene. The CDR3 runs 16 residues. The CDR3 DNA is TGTGCAAGTCGCAACTCCGGGACAGAGAATTCCTACGAGCAGTACTTC. It is translated as CASRNSGTENSYEQYF.

The J gene is TRBJ2-3, the V gene TRBV9; the match to TRBD2 covers 7 bases. Losses at the gene ends were 1 base for V and 1 base for J; bases not matched to a gene: 6. This CDR3 is built from 16 residues. Germline CDR1 is SGDLS and CDR2 is YYNGEE. In DNA, the CDR3 is TGTGCCAGCAGCGTAAGCGGTCTAGCGGGCACAGATACGCAGTATTTT. It yields the protein CASSVSGLAGTDTQYF.

This clonotype was recorded a few times. The chain links TRBV5-1 to TRBJ2-5, with 10 bases aligning to TRBD1. Germline-derived CDR1 and CDR2 are SGHRS and YFSETQ. This CDR3 spans 15 amino acids. The ends lost 0 bases at V and 4 bases at J; junction bases unmatched: 3. CDR3 DNA sequence: TGCGCCAGCAGCTTGGGGGACAGGGGCCCAGAGACCCAGTACTTC. Its protein is CASSLGDRGPETQYF.

This clonotype is categorized as medium-sized. The chain joins TRBV27 to TRBJ2-1; 12 bases match TRBD2. CDR1 is MNHEY and CDR2 is SMNVEV in the germline V gene (reference sequence). Trimming took 5 bases from V and 4 from J; bases not matched to a gene: 6. This CDR3 spans 16 amino acids. CDR3 DNA: TGTGCCAGCAGTCCCGGGACTAGCGGGTTTTACAATGAGCAGTTCTTC. It yields the protein CASSPGTSGFYNEQFF.

This clonotype occurred a few times. The gene calls are TRBV19 and TRBJ2-5; D gene ambiguous. Trimming cost V 3 bases and J 2 bases, with 7 bases left between them. The CDR3 length is 13 residues. Germline V gene sequence: CDR1 LNHDA, CDR2 SQIVND (reference sequence). The CDR3 nucleotides are TGTGCCAGTAGTATTAAGACGCAAGAGACCCAGTACTTC. Residues: CASSIKTQETQYF. Filled out from reference TRBV19 and TRBJ2-5, the complete variable domain reads DGGITQSPKYLFRKEGQNVTLSCEQNLNHDAMYWYRQDPGQGLRLIYYSQIVNDFQKGDIAEGYSVSREKKESFPLTVTSAQKNPTAFYLCASSIKTQETQYFGPGTRLLVL.

This clonotype was seen a few times. The chain uses TRBV12-3 or TRBV12-4 and TRBJ2-7; 15 nucleotides agree with TRBD2. Trimming took 6 bases from V and 4 from J; bases not matched to a gene: 10. The CDR3 runs to 17 residues. CDR3 amino acids: CASSLGLAGGSGYEQYF. The CDR3 bases are TGTGCCAGCAGCCTGGGACTAGCGGGAGGTTCCGGATACGAGCAGTACTTC.

This clonotype appeared a few times. This sequence joins TRBV18 and TRBJ2-5; the D is unclear. Germline assignment: CDR1 KGHSH and CDR2 LQKENI. The germline V and J ends were trimmed by 3 bases and 4 bases, with 9 bases remaining between them. The CDR3 totals 13 residues. The CDR3 bases are TGTGCCAGCTCACCTTTACATAGAGAGACCCAGTACTTC. Protein product: CASSPLHRETQYF.